Listed here are 4 T cell receptor beta chains from one sample, sequenced in a study of cytomegalovirus exposure and HLA in healthy donors. The PCR had 60 Vbeta and 13 Jbeta primers. Sequencing used immunoSEQ multiplex PCR; TCRdb keeps in-frame clones, though not all of them. Counted here are around 200,000 clones, approximately 86% occurring once; the ten biggest clones make up less than 0.35%. The sequenced material came from PBMCs. Every receptor here comes from a woman under 40 in good health and CMV-seronegative.

The chain uses TRBV7-2 and TRBJ2-3; D unclear. The CDR3 is 15 residues long. Germline-derived CDR1 and CDR2 are SGHTA and FQGNSA. V was pared by 5 bases and J by 6 bases, with 18 bases between. CDR3 amino acids: CASSPSFSRADTQYF. The CDR3 coding sequence is TGTGCCAGCAGCCCCAGTTTTTCGCGAGCGGATACGCAGTATTTT.

This clone came up a few times. The V and J genes are TRBV10-2 and TRBJ1-2; TRBD1 agrees at 9 bases. V trimming: 2 bases; J trimming: 2 bases; junction bases outside the gene matches: 3. CDR3 length equals 15 residues. Per germline, CDR1 WSHSY and CDR2 SAAADI. This CDR3 reads CASSEPGQGNYGYTF. The DNA for the CDR3 is TGCGCCAGCAGTGAGCCGGGACAGGGAAACTATGGCTACACCTTC.

Here the CDR3 DNA reads TGTGCCAGCCGACACGCGGTACGGTGGGGAGTCCACGAGCAGTACTTC. Its translation is CASRHAVRWGVHEQYF. The rearrangement joins TRBV6-6 to TRBJ2-7; D perhaps matches TRBD2 (5 bases). Trimming removed 8 bases at V and 5 bases at J, with 25 bases between. The germline gives CDR1 MNHNY, CDR2 SVGAGI (reference sequence). The CDR3 totals 16 residues.

This chain connects TRBV5-1 to TRBJ2-2, with 9 nucleotides matching TRBD1. The V segment lost 4 bases and the J segment 5 bases; nucleotides outside the gene matches: 9. CDR1 is SGHRS, CDR2 YFSETQ, per germline. The CDR3 contains 16 residues. CDR3 coding DNA: TGCGCCAGCAGCATGGACCGGGACAGGGCTACCGGGGAGCTGTTTTTT. It codes for CASSMDRDRATGELFF.